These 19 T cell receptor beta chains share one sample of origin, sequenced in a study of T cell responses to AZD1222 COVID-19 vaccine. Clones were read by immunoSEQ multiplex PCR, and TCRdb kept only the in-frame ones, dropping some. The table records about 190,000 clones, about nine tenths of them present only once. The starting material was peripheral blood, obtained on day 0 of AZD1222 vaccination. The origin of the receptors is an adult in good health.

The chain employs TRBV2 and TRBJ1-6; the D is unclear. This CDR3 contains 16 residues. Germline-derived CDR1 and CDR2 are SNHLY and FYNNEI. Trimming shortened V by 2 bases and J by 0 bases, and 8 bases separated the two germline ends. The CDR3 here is CASSELTLSYNSPLHF. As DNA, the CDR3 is TGTGCCAGCAGTGAATTGACGCTCTCCTATAATTCACCCCTCCACTTT.

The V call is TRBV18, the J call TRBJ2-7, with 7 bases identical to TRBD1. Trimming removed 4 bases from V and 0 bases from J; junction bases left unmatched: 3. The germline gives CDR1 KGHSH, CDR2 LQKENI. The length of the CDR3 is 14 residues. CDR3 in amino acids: CASSRRDSSYEQYF. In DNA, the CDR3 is TGTGCCAGCTCACGCAGGGACAGCTCCTACGAGCAGTACTTC.

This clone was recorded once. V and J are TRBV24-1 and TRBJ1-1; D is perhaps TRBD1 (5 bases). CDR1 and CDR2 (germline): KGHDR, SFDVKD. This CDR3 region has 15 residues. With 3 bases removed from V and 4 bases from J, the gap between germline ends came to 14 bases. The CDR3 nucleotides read TGTGCCACCAGTGATCCTACCTCGGGGGGCACTGAAGCTTTCTTT. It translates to CATSDPTSGGTEAFF.

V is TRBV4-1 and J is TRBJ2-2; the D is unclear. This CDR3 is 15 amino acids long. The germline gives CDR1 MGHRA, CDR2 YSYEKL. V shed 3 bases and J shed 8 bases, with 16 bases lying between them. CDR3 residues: CASSHADWVKGELFF. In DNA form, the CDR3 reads TGCGCCAGCAGCCATGCTGACTGGGTGAAAGGGGAGCTGTTTTTT.

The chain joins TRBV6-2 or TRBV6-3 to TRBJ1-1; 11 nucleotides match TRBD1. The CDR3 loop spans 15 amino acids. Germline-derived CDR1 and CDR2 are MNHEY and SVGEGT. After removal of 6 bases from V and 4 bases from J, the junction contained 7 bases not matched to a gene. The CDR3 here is CASSRRGTGGTEAFF. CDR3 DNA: TGTGCCAGCAGCCGCCGCGGGACAGGGGGCACTGAAGCTTTCTTT.

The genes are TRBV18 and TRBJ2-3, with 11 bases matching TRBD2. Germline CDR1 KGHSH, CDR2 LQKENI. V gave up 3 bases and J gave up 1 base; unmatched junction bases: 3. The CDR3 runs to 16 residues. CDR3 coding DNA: TGTGCCAGCTCACCGGAACTAGCGGGAGGCACAGATACGCAGTATTTT. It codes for CASSPELAGGTDTQYF. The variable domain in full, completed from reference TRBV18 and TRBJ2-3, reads NAGVMQNPRHLVRRRGQEARLRCSPMKGHSHVYWYRQLPEEGLKFMVYLQKENIIDESGMPKERFSAEFPKEGPSILRIQQVVRGDSAAYFCASSPELAGGTDTQYFGPGTRLTVL.

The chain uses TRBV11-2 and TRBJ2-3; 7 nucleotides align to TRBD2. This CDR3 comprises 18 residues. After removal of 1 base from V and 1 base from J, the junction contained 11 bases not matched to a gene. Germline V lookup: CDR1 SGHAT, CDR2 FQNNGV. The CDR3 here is CASSLGTGGGGGTDTQYF. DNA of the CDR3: TGTGCCAGCAGCTTAGGAACGGGAGGAGGTGGGGGCACAGATACGCAGTATTTT.

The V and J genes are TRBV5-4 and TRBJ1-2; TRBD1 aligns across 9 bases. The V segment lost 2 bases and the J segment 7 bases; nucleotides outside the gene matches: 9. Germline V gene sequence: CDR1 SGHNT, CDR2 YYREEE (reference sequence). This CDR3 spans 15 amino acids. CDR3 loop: CASSLWTGDSGGYTF. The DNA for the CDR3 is TGTGCCAGCAGCTTATGGACAGGGGATTCCGGTGGCTACACCTTC. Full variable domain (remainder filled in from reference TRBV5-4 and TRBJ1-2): ETGVTQSPTHLIKTRGQQVTLRCSSQSGHNTVSWYQQALGQGPQFIFQYYREEENGRGNFPPRFSGLQFPNYSSELNVNALELDDSALYLCASSLWTGDSGGYTFGSGTRLTVV.

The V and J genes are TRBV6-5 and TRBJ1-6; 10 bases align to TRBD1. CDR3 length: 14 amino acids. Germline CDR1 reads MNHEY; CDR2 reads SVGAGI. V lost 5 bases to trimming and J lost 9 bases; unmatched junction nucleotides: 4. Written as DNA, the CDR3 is TGTGCCAGCAGTCAGACAGGGGGCTCTTCACCCCTCCACTTT. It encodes CASSQTGGSSPLHF.

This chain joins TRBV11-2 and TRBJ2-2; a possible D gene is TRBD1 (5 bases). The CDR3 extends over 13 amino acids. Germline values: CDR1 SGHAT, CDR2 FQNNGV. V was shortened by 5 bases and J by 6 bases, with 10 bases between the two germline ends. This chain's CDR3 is CASSPQGPGELFF. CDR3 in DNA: TGTGCCAGCAGCCCGCAGGGCCCCGGGGAGCTGTTTTTT.

The CDR3 here is CASSYDNEKLFF. DNA of the CDR3: TGTGCCAGCAGTTACGACAATGAAAAACTGTTTTTT. The gene calls are TRBV6-5 and TRBJ1-4; no firm D call. The CDR3 contains 12 residues. The ends were cut back, 2 bases at V and 5 bases at J, with 3 bases in the middle. Germline assignment: CDR1 MNHEY and CDR2 SVGAGI.

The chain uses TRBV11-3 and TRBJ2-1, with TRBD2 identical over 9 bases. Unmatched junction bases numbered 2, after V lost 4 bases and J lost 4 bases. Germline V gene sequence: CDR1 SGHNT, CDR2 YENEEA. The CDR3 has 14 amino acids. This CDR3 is CASSSGLAYNEQFF. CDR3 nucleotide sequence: TGTGCCAGCAGCTCGGGACTAGCTTACAATGAGCAGTTCTTC.

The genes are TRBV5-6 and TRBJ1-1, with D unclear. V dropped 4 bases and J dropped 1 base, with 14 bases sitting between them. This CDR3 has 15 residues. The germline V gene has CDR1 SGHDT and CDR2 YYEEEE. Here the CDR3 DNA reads TGTGCCAGCAGCCCCTCGGGCCAATGGAACACTGAAGCTTTCTTT. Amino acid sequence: CASSPSGQWNTEAFF.

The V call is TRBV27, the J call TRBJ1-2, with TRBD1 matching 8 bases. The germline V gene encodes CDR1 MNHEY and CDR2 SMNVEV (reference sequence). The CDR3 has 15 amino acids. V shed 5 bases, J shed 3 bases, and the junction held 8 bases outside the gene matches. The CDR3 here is CASSPRTGLDYGYTF. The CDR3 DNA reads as TGTGCCAGCAGTCCCCGGACAGGGCTAGACTATGGCTACACCTTC.

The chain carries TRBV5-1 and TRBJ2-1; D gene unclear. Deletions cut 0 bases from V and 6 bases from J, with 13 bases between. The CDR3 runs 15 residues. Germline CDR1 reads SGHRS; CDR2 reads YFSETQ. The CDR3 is CASSLAGYRSNEQFF. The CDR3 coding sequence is TGCGCCAGCAGCTTGGCCGGCTACCGTAGCAATGAGCAGTTCTTC.

DNA of the CDR3: TGTGCCAGCATGACGGTGGGTGGCTACACCTTC. Protein: CASMTVGGYTF. The chain links TRBV28 to TRBJ1-2; D gene unclear. Trimming stripped 7 bases from V and 7 bases from J, with 10 bases between. The CDR3 runs 11 residues. Germline lookup yields CDR1 MDHEN and CDR2 SYDVKM.

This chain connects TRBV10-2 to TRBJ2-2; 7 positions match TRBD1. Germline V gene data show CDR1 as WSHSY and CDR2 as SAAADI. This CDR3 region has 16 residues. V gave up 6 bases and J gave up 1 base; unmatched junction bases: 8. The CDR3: CASRGRDSKNTGELFF. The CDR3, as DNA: TGCGCCAGCAGGGGCCGGGACAGTAAGAACACCGGGGAGCTGTTTTTT.

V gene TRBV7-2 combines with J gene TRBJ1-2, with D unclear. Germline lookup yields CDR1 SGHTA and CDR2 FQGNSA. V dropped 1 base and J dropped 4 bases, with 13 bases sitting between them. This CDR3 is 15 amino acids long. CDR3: CASSLGNGVGYGYTF. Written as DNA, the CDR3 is TGTGCCAGCAGCTTAGGGAACGGCGTGGGCTATGGCTACACCTTC.

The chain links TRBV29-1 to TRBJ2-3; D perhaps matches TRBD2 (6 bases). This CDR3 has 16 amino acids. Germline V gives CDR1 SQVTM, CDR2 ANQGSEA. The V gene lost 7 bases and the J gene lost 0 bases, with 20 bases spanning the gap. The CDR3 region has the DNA TGCAGCGCCCGTGGGGGGACGTGGCCAAGCACAGATACGCAGTATTTT. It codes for CSARGGTWPSTDTQYF.